This passage covers 20 T cell receptor beta chains from one sample sequenced in a study of shared clonotypes between healthy human individuals. Libraries were prepared by immunoSEQ multiplex PCR; TCRdb keeps only in-frame clonotypes and omits some of them. The sample has 400,000 to 600,000 clones; over 60% are singletons. The specimen sequenced was PBMCs. The receptors come from a woman aged 40 to 50 in good health. Some clones in this sample may be carry-over from other donors' samples.

V gene TRBV4-1 combines with J gene TRBJ1-5, with 10 bases identical to TRBD1. This CDR3 contains 15 residues. V gave up 4 bases and J gave up 4 bases; unmatched junction bases: 4. Looked up from germline, CDR1 is MGHRA and CDR2 is YSYEKL. The CDR3 region is CASSPDRGQNQPQHF. DNA of the CDR3: TGCGCCAGCAGCCCCGACAGGGGGCAGAATCAGCCCCAGCATTTT.

This rearrangement joins TRBV7-3 to TRBJ2-1; D is perhaps TRBD1 or TRBD2 (6 bases each). The CDR3 contains 15 residues. Trimming removed 5 bases at V and 4 bases at J, with 15 bases between. CDR1 and CDR2 from the germline V gene are SGHTA and FQGTGA. This CDR3 reads CASSPTGGGYNEQFF. CDR3 coding DNA: TGTGCCAGCAGCCCCACCGGGGGCGGTTACAATGAGCAGTTCTTC.

V and J are TRBV6-1 and TRBJ1-3, with D possibly TRBD1 on 5 matching bases. This CDR3 is 13 amino acids long. Trimming removed 7 bases from V and 4 bases from J, with 11 bases in between. CDR1 and CDR2 from the germline V gene are MNHNS and SASEGT. This CDR3 is CASNTGPGNTIYF. CDR3 in DNA: TGTGCCAGCAATACAGGTCCGGGAAACACCATATATTTT.

This clone was counted a single time. V gene TRBV10-3 combines with J gene TRBJ1-2, with D unclear. With 6 bases removed from V and 6 bases from J, the gap between germline ends came to 11 bases. The length of the CDR3 is 12 residues. Looked up from germline, CDR1 is ENHRY and CDR2 is SYGVKD. CDR3 DNA: TGTGCCATCAGGGCCATTGGGGATGGCTACACCTTC. This translates into CAIRAIGDGYTF.

This clone has a handful of counts. The chain joins TRBV18 to TRBJ2-5; 11 bases are shared with TRBD2. The V gene end was trimmed by 3 bases and the J gene end by 2 bases; junction bases not matched to a gene: 5. Germline CDR1 and CDR2: KGHSH and LQKENI. The CDR3 sequence is 16 residues long. For the CDR3, the DNA is TGTGCCAGCTCACCGAGACTAGCGGGACTTCAAGAGACCCAGTACTTC. Translation gives CASSPRLAGLQETQYF. The full variable domain, in which reference TRBV18 and TRBJ2-5 provide the parts outside the CDR3, is NAGVMQNPRHLVRRRGQEARLRCSPMKGHSHVYWYRQLPEEGLKFMVYLQKENIIDESGMPKERFSAEFPKEGPSILRIQQVVRGDSAAYFCASSPRLAGLQETQYFGPGTRLLVL.

The chain links TRBV7-2 to TRBJ1-5, with D possibly TRBD1 on 5 matching bases. This CDR3 has 16 residues. Trimming left V 2 bases short and J 3 bases short, with 14 bases between. Germline V gene lookup returns CDR1 SGHTA and CDR2 FQGNSA. The CDR3 nucleotides are TGTGCCAGCAGCTTAAGTCCCAGGGCGGTCAATCAGCCCCAGCATTTT. It yields the protein CASSLSPRAVNQPQHF.

This chain uses TRBV18 with TRBJ2-3; D might be TRBD2 (6 bases). The CDR3 is 16 amino acids. V gave up 4 bases and J gave up 0 bases, with 14 bases separating them. Per germline, CDR1 KGHSH and CDR2 LQKENI. The chain's CDR3 is CASSQRSGLSTDTQYF. In DNA form, the CDR3 reads TGTGCCAGCTCACAACGTAGCGGCCTCAGCACAGATACGCAGTATTTT.

The V and J genes are TRBV10-1 and TRBJ1-1; TRBD1 aligns across 9 bases. Trimming cost V 7 bases and J 6 bases; bases outside gene matches: 9. The germline gives CDR1 WNHNN, CDR2 SYGVQD (reference sequence). The CDR3 extends over 14 amino acids. The CDR3 bases are TGCGCCAGCATGGGAAGACAGGGGGGGGCTGAAGCTTTCTTT. Amino acids: CASMGRQGGAEAFF.

This clone was detected only a few times. The chain joins TRBV11-2 to TRBJ2-1; 10 bases agree with TRBD2. The CDR3 is made up of 17 amino acids. J gave up 8 bases and V 5 bases, and 15 bases lay outside the gene matches. From germline, CDR1 is SGHAT and CDR2 FQNNGV. The CDR3 bases are TGTGCCAGCAGCCCCGGACTAGCGGAAATCATCGGGGATGAGCAGTTCTTC. It is translated as CASSPGLAEIIGDEQFF. The full variable domain, its missing parts supplied by reference TRBV11-2 and TRBJ2-1, is EAGVAQSPRYKIIEKRQSVAFWCNPISGHATLYWYQQILGQGPKLLIQFQNNGVVDDSQLPKDRFSAERLKGVDSTLKIQPAKLEDSAVYLCASSPGLAEIIGDEQFFGPGTRLTVL.

V and J are TRBV4-2 and TRBJ2-5; D ambiguous. Germline V CDR1 and CDR2: LGHNA, YNFKEQ. This CDR3 comprises 14 residues. Trimming removed 0 bases at V and 3 bases at J, with 8 bases between. For the CDR3, the DNA is TGTGCCAGCAGCCAAGATCAACGGAAAGAGACCCAGTACTTC. Translating it yields CASSQDQRKETQYF.

This clone was detected only a few times. In the same sample, other DNA sequences code for this CDR3. The chain has TRBV28 and TRBJ2-2; D gene ambiguous. Germline lookup yields CDR1 MDHEN and CDR2 SYDVKM. The CDR3 runs 15 residues. Trimming stripped 7 bases from V and 6 bases from J, with 18 bases between. For the CDR3, the DNA is TGTGCCAGCACAGCCGGGTCGCCAAGCCCCGGGGAGCTGTTTTTT. Its translation is CASTAGSPSPGELFF.

The V gene is TRBV2, the J gene TRBJ1-2; D is possibly TRBD1 (5 bases). This CDR3 has 15 residues. Germline V gene sequence: CDR1 SNHLY, CDR2 FYNNEI. The germline V and J ends were trimmed by 8 bases and 0 bases, with 16 bases remaining between them. The CDR3 protein is CASRNYRQSNYGYTF. In DNA, the CDR3 is TGTGCCAGCCGGAATTACAGGCAGTCTAACTATGGCTACACCTTC.

The chain is built from TRBV5-1 and TRBJ2-2; TRBD1 matches 8 bases. Germline-derived CDR1 and CDR2 are SGHRS and YFSETQ. The V and J ends lost 0 bases and 4 bases, in that order; junction bases with no gene match: 5. The CDR3 is 16 residues long. CDR3 DNA: TGCGCCAGCAGCTTGGCCAGGCAGGGGGCCACCGGGGAGCTGTTTTTT. Translated: CASSLARQGATGELFF.

The rearrangement uses TRBV20-1 and TRBJ2-1; TRBD2 matches at 8 bases. CDR1 is DFQATT and CDR2 is SNEGSKA in the germline V gene (reference sequence). This CDR3 has 11 amino acids. This CDR3 is CGGTRGNEQFF. CDR3 in DNA: TGCGGGGGGACTAGGGGCAATGAGCAGTTCTTC.

The chain is built from TRBV4-2 and TRBJ2-3; 7 bases agree with TRBD2. CDR1 is LGHNA and CDR2 is YNFKEQ in the germline V gene. CDR3 size: 17 residues. V shed 0 bases and J 6 bases; nucleotides not matched to a gene: 12. The CDR3 loop is CASSQDLSGRAGDTQYF. DNA of the CDR3: TGTGCCAGCAGCCAAGATCTGTCGGGGAGGGCCGGTGATACGCAGTATTTT.

This clone was recorded once. An end of the junction does not agree with germline; a read error may underlie this. The chain links TRBV4-3 to TRBJ1-5; 7 bases map to TRBD1. The CDR3 contains 16 residues. The germline V gene has CDR1 LGHNA and CDR2 YSLEER. The CDR3 bases are TGCGCCAGCAGCAAAGAAGGACAGGTGAGCAATCAGCCCCAGCATTTT. Encoded protein: CASSKEGQVSNQPQHF.

This chain joins TRBV7-3 and TRBJ2-2, with D maybe TRBD1 (6 bases). V lost 2 bases and J lost 7, with 11 bases in between. The CDR3 is made up of 14 amino acids. CDR1 and CDR2 (germline): SGHTA, FQGTGA. CDR3 nucleotide sequence: TGTGCCAGCAGCTTATCTACAGGGCACGGGGAGCTGTTTTTT. Amino acid sequence: CASSLSTGHGELFF.

The rearrangement joins TRBV18 to TRBJ2-5; no definite D call. The CDR3 length is 16 residues. The germline V and J ends were trimmed by 3 bases and 1 base, with 15 bases remaining between them. In germline, CDR1 is KGHSH, CDR2 LQKENI. In DNA form, the CDR3 reads TGTGCCAGCTCACCGCTCGGCGGCACCCCCCAAGAGACCCAGTACTTC. This gives the protein CASSPLGGTPQETQYF.

The chain has TRBV11-3 and TRBJ2-3; TRBD2 matches at 12 bases. The CDR3 runs to 17 residues. With 3 bases clipped from V and 6 bases from J, the junction kept 10 bases outside the gene matches. Per the germline V gene, CDR1 is SGHNT and CDR2 is YENEEA. CDR3 protein: CASSLGRLAGEMDTQYF. For the CDR3, the DNA is TGTGCCAGCAGCTTGGGGAGACTAGCGGGAGAAATGGATACGCAGTATTTT.

This chain links TRBV2 with TRBJ2-7; D is perhaps TRBD2 (7 bases). The V end was cut by 6 bases, the J end by 6 bases, with 27 bases between. The germline V gene has CDR1 SNHLY and CDR2 FYNNEI. The CDR3 consists of 17 residues. The CDR3 bases are TGTGCCAGCAGGGGCCGTGGGGGGGCGACTAGTTGGCGCGAGCAGTACTTC. Amino acid sequence: CASRGRGGATSWREQYF. The variable domain in full, completed from reference TRBV2 and TRBJ2-7, reads EPEVTQTPSHQVTQMGQEVILRCVPISNHLYFYWYRQILGQKVEFLVSFYNNEISEKSEIFDDQFSVERPDGSNFTLKIRSTKLEDSAMYFCASRGRGGATSWREQYFGPGTRLTVT.